This entry describes one T cell receptor (beta chain). Germline trimming cut 3 bases from V and 4 bases from J; bases unmatched to any gene: 13. Germline V gene data show CDR1 as SGDLS and CDR2 as YYNGEE. The CDR3 runs 17 residues. The PCR made use of 60 Vbeta and 13 Jbeta primers. Method: immunoSEQ multiplex PCR; TCRdb's copy keeps in-frame clones and lacks some. The sample consists of 200,000 or so clones, 70% to 90% of them appearing once. This entry belongs to a study of cytomegalovirus exposure and HLA in healthy donors. The chain uses TRBV9 and TRBJ2-7, with 10 bases aligning to TRBD1. This receptor was identified in a man younger than 40 in good health and CMV-seronegative. The sequencing sample was made of PBMCs. CDR3 DNA: TGTGCCAGCAGCGCGGGAGCGTCGGGACAGGGGAGGTACGAGCAGTACTTC. It yields the protein CASSAGASGQGRYEQYF.